This TCR beta chain derives from a study of blood T cell repertoires in COVID-19. The CDR3 is 13 amino acids. CDR1 SNHLY and CDR2 FYNNEI come from the germline V gene. Trimming cost V 7 bases and J 1 base, with 10 bases left between them. The table lists this clone with a count of one. Generated by immunoSEQ multiplex PCR, the TCRdb table keeps only in-frame clones and is missing some. This table has some 290,000 clones, around 90% appearing once. The chain is built from TRBV2 and TRBJ1-1; the D is unclear. The TCR was taken from a woman aged 45-59 years who had recovered from COVID-19. The sample consisted of peripheral blood. The CDR3 region has the DNA TGTGCCAGCACTCTTCCCCCGAACACTGAAGCTTTCTTT. This gives the protein CASTLPPNTEAFF.